The present TCR beta chain was sequenced within a study of vaccination effects on CD4 cells after COVID-19. Assay used: immunoSEQ multiplex PCR; TCRdb lists only in-frame clones, some missing. The table includes around 30,000 clones, roughly 70% detected once. CD4+ T cell isolation took place after 10 days of culture. The CDR3 has 15 residues. Germline-derived CDR1 and CDR2 are LNHDA and SQIVND (reference sequence). J lost 3 bases, V lost 2 bases, and 2 bases had no gene match. Turning to this clone: Its antigen remains unknown.

This clonotype was obtained from a human donor who received a COVID-19 vaccine. The material sequenced was CD4+ T cells from PBMCs cultured without peptide, taken before COVID-19 vaccination. V is TRBV19 and J is TRBJ2-2; 8 bases are shared with TRBD2. CDR3 loop: CASSILAGHTGELFF. CDR3 DNA sequence: TGTGCCAGTAGTATACTAGCGGGCCACACCGGGGAGCTGTTTTTT.